These 19 T cell receptor beta chains share one sample of origin, sequenced in a study of cytomegalovirus exposure and HLA in healthy donors. A multiplex PCR was run with 60 Vbeta primers and 13 Jbeta primers. The data were produced by immunoSEQ multiplex PCR, yet TCRdb's version contains in-frame clones alone and is incomplete. The table lists about 200,000 clones, approximately 85% of them singletons, with approximately 1.5% in the top ten. The sample taken for sequencing was PBMCs. The receptors here all came from a girl between 5 and 17 years old in good health and CMV-seropositive.

The V gene is TRBV6-6, the J gene TRBJ1-5; tentatively, D is TRBD1 (6 bases). The V end lost 5 bases, the J end lost 5 bases, and 10 bases lay between the germline ends. The CDR3 totals 13 residues. The V gene's germline CDR1 is MNHNY and CDR2 SVGAGI (reference sequence). This CDR3 is CASSRTVYQPQHF. CDR3 bases: TGTGCCAGCAGTAGGACAGTTTATCAGCCCCAGCATTTT.

J is TRBJ1-2 and V is TRBV28; 7 nucleotides line up with TRBD1. Per germline, CDR1 MDHEN and CDR2 SYDVKM. V lost 3 bases and J lost 7; bases outside the gene matches: 11. The CDR3 is 15 residues long. Here the CDR3 DNA reads TGTGCCAGCAGTTTCACCGGGACAGTCTCGTCTGGCTACACCTTC. As protein: CASSFTGTVSSGYTF.

V usage is TRBV19 and J usage is TRBJ2-1; TRBD2 matches at 13 bases. The V and J ends lost 8 bases and 7 bases, in that order; junction bases with no gene match: 23. CDR3 length: 20 amino acids. Germline V gives CDR1 LNHDA, CDR2 SQIVND (reference sequence). CDR3 loop: CASRYGLAGASTLGVNEQFF. The CDR3 region has the DNA TGTGCCAGTCGTTACGGACTAGCGGGGGCTTCTACGTTGGGTGTGAATGAGCAGTTCTTC.

This clone was counted a few times. The genes are TRBV9 and TRBJ1-2, with TRBD1 matching 10 bases. The CDR3 has 15 residues. V lost 0 bases to trimming and J lost 8 bases; unmatched junction nucleotides: 7. CDR1 is SGDLS and CDR2 is YYNGEE in the germline V gene. The CDR3 nucleotides read TGTGCCAGCAGCGTAGAGGGACAGGGGAATTTGGGCTACACCTTC. Encoded protein: CASSVEGQGNLGYTF.

V and J are TRBV7-2 and TRBJ2-5; 15 bases fit TRBD2. Germline trimming cut 3 bases from V and 4 bases from J; bases unmatched to any gene: 3. CDR3 length: 16 residues. Germline loops: CDR1 SGHTA, CDR2 FQGNSA. The chain's CDR3 is CASSFAGLAGGETQYF. The CDR3, as DNA: TGTGCCAGCAGCTTCGCGGGACTAGCGGGGGGAGAGACCCAGTACTTC. The variable domain in full, with the rest retrieved from reference TRBV7-2 and TRBJ2-5, is GAGVSQSPSNKVTEKGKDVELRCDPISGHTALYWYRQSLGQGLEFLIYFQGNSAPDKSGLPSDRFSAERTGGSVSTLTIQRTQQEDSAVYLCASSFAGLAGGETQYFGPGTRLLVL.

The rearrangement links TRBV9 to TRBJ1-1, with a weak D call TRBD1 (5 bases). Germline V lookup: CDR1 SGDLS, CDR2 YYNGEE. The length of the CDR3 is 13 residues. The V gene lost 0 bases and the J gene lost 5 bases, with 8 bases spanning the gap. The CDR3 DNA follows: TGTGCCAGCAGCGTAGGGGGCCAGACTGAAGCTTTCTTT. Translated: CASSVGGQTEAFF.

The chain combines TRBV15 with TRBJ1-1; TRBD1 matches 7 bases. The CDR3 contains 14 residues. In germline, CDR1 is LNHNV, CDR2 YYDKDF (reference sequence). After removal of 3 bases from V and 4 bases from J, the junction contained 5 bases not matched to a gene. The CDR3 region has the DNA TGTGCCACCAGCAGCCAACAGGGGAGCACTGAAGCTTTCTTT. Its protein product is CATSSQQGSTEAFF. The full variable domain, with the rest looked up from reference TRBV15 and TRBJ1-1, is DAMVIQNPRYQVTQFGKPVTLSCSQTLNHNVMYWYQQKSSQAPKLLFHYYDKDFNNEADTPDNFQSRRPNTSFCFLDIRSPGLGDTAMYLCATSSQQGSTEAFFGQGTRLTVV.

This clone was detected once. J is TRBJ2-1 and V is TRBV28, with no clear D. CDR1 is MDHEN, CDR2 SYDVKM, per germline. Trimming stripped 3 bases from V and 10 bases from J, with 10 bases between. This CDR3 comprises 12 residues. CDR3 sequence: CASSLLSWEQFF. The CDR3 DNA is TGTGCCAGCAGTTTGCTTAGTTGGGAGCAGTTCTTC.

With respect to this clone: The identical CDR3 is also encoded by other nucleotide sequences in the sample. The chain employs TRBV7-2 and TRBJ1-4; D might be TRBD1 (6 bases). This CDR3 contains 14 residues. Germline-derived CDR1 and CDR2 are SGHTA and FQGNSA. Trimming pared 3 bases from V and 8 bases from J, leaving 13 bases between. As DNA, the CDR3 is TGTGCCAGCAGCTTGGGGGGGCTCGGCGAAAAACTGTTTTTT. Translation: CASSLGGLGEKLFF.

The chain joins TRBV11-3 to TRBJ2-5; 9 bases are a match to TRBD2. With V trimmed by 5 bases and J by 2 bases, 12 bases remained unmatched. The V gene's germline CDR1 is SGHNT and CDR2 YENEEA. The CDR3 spans 17 residues. The CDR3 region is CASSPTSGRGGQETQYF. CDR3 nucleotides: TGTGCCAGCAGCCCCACCTCGGGGCGGGGGGGGCAAGAGACCCAGTACTTC.

J is TRBJ1-2 and V is TRBV6-5; D ambiguous. CDR1 and CDR2 from the germline V gene are MNHEY and SVGAGI. This CDR3 is built from 14 residues. The V and J ends lost 0 bases and 7 bases respectively, with 12 bases between them. The CDR3 region is CASSYSMVPGGYTF. In nucleotides, the CDR3 is TGTGCCAGCAGTTACTCGATGGTTCCAGGTGGCTACACCTTC.

This clone was seen only once. This chain links TRBV19 with TRBJ1-5; no firm D call. The V and J ends lost 11 bases and 0 bases respectively, with 14 bases between them. This CDR3 spans 14 amino acids. CDR1 LNHDA and CDR2 SQIVND come from the germline V gene (reference sequence). Here the CDR3 DNA reads TGTGCCGCGGGCAGCCCATATAGCAATCAGCCCCAGCATTTT. Encoded protein: CAAGSPYSNQPQHF.

The V gene is TRBV29-1, the J gene TRBJ2-3; 12 nucleotides match TRBD1. Trimming cost V 4 bases and J 1 base; bases outside gene matches: 3. CDR3 length: 15 residues. Germline CDR1 SQVTM, CDR2 ANQGSEA. The CDR3 is CSVVGTGGGTDTQYF. CDR3 sequence (DNA): TGCAGCGTTGTAGGGACAGGGGGCGGCACAGATACGCAGTATTTT.

The rearrangement links TRBV5-8 to TRBJ2-7, with TRBD1 as a possible D gene (5 bases). The germline V gene has CDR1 SGHTS and CDR2 YDEGEE. CDR3 size: 17 residues. With 5 bases removed from V and 3 bases from J, the gap between germline ends came to 24 bases. The CDR3 here is CASRLTSGSSRGYEQYF. In nucleotides, the CDR3 is TGTGCCAGCAGGCTTACTTCAGGGTCTAGTAGAGGCTACGAGCAGTACTTC.

This chain joins TRBV27 and TRBJ1-1; the D is unclear. With 1 base removed from V and 4 bases from J, the gap between germline ends came to 16 bases. Germline CDR1 reads MNHEY; CDR2 reads SMNVEV (reference sequence). This CDR3 spans 16 amino acids. The CDR3 sequence is CASSLFFIGEGTEAFF. In DNA form, the CDR3 reads TGTGCCAGCAGTTTATTTTTCATCGGGGAAGGCACTGAAGCTTTCTTT.

This sequence joins TRBV13 and TRBJ2-5; 11 bases are a match to TRBD2. J lost 1 base, V lost 6 bases, and 1 base had no gene match. CDR1 and CDR2 from the germline V gene are PRHDT and FYEKMQ (reference sequence). The CDR3 extends over 14 amino acids. As DNA, the CDR3 is TGTGCCAGCAGGACTAGCGGGGCCCAAGAGACCCAGTACTTC. Residues: CASRTSGAQETQYF.

The genes are TRBV7-9 and TRBJ1-1, with 8 bases identical to TRBD1. V was clipped by 5 bases and J by 3 bases; unmatched bases: 17. CDR1 and CDR2 from the germline V gene are SEHNR and FQNEAQ (reference sequence). The CDR3 covers 18 residues. CDR3: CASSPIWAWTGSDTEAFF. The DNA of the CDR3 is TGTGCCAGCAGCCCTATCTGGGCTTGGACAGGGTCGGACACTGAAGCTTTCTTT.

The rearrangement uses TRBV2 and TRBJ1-2; possible D gene TRBD1, 5 bases. The V and J ends lost 6 bases and 2 bases respectively, with 13 bases between them. Germline CDR1 reads SNHLY; CDR2 reads FYNNEI. The CDR3 length is 14 residues. The CDR3 loop is CASSREKGNYGYTF. DNA of the CDR3: TGTGCCAGCAGCCGAGAGAAGGGGAACTATGGCTACACCTTC.

The chain joins TRBV4-1 to TRBJ1-2, with D possibly TRBD1 on 6 matching bases. The V end was cut by 3 bases, the J end by 8 bases, with 16 bases between. Germline assignment: CDR1 MGHRA and CDR2 YSYEKL. This CDR3 spans 14 amino acids. The CDR3 DNA reads TGCGCCAGCAGCCAGGGTGACAGGAGCCCGGGCTACACCTTC. Translated: CASSQGDRSPGYTF.